A single sample is the source of the 13 T cell receptor beta chains below, sequenced in a study of identical twins. MiXCR, run by TCRdb on the 5' RACE reads, gives a single entry per CDR3 protein. The table lists about 720,000 distinct CDR3 sequences, less than 10% of them singletons. The sample was also linked to a second study, of yellow fever vaccine responses in identical twins.

Sequencing used PBMCs. These receptors were obtained from a young woman in good health.

The chain recombines TRBV2 with TRBJ1-2; a possible D gene is TRBD1 (5 bases). CDR1 SNHLY and CDR2 FYNNEI come from the germline V gene. Trimming removed 8 bases from V and 6 bases from J, with 16 bases in between. This CDR3 contains 13 residues. In DNA, the CDR3 is TGTGCCAGCCCCGTGCGGGGGACGGATGGCTACACCTTC. Encoded protein: CASPVRGTDGYTF.

This clonotype showed up just a few times. The chain is built from TRBV6-1 and TRBJ2-7, with D possibly matching TRBD2 (5 bases). V lost 6 bases, J lost 0 bases, and 15 bases lay in between. The CDR3 is 15 residues long. Germline CDR1 is MNHNS and CDR2 is SASEGT. CDR3 protein: CASSANPGSSYEQYF. Written as DNA, the CDR3 is TGTGCCAGCAGCGCCAACCCGGGGAGCTCCTACGAGCAGTACTTC.

This clonotype was detected ten times or more. J is TRBJ2-5 and V is TRBV6-2 or TRBV6-3, with 7 bases matching TRBD1. V shed 5 bases and J 5 bases; nucleotides not matched to a gene: 8. This CDR3 comprises 14 residues. CDR1 is MNHEY and CDR2 is SVGEGT in the germline V gene. The CDR3, as DNA: TGTGCCAGCAGTACAGGGGAGTCGGTGGAGACCCAGTACTTC. Protein sequence: CASSTGESVETQYF.

J is TRBJ2-1 and V is TRBV4-2, with 12 positions matching TRBD1. V shed 4 bases, J shed 12 bases, and the junction held 7 bases outside the gene matches. This CDR3 is built from 14 residues. The germline CDR1 and CDR2 sequences are LGHNA and YNFKEQ. The CDR3 protein is CASSPRDRGRGQFF. CDR3 DNA: TGTGCCAGCAGCCCCCGGGACAGGGGGCGCGGGCAGTTCTTC.

This clonotype has a handful of counts. DNA of the CDR3: TGTGCCAGCTTGTCCGGGGGTGTACGATACAATGAGCAGTTCTTC. Encoded protein: CASLSGGVRYNEQFF. This chain connects TRBV28 to TRBJ2-1; the D gene is possibly TRBD2 (6 bases). V was cut by 8 bases and J by 4 bases, with 18 bases left in between. The CDR3 is 15 amino acids. CDR1 MDHEN and CDR2 SYDVKM come from the germline V gene.

This clonotype was counted only a few times. CDR3 coding DNA: TGTGCCAGCGTCAATAGGGGGAATAATGAAAAACTGTTTTTT. Encoded protein: CASVNRGNNEKLFF. V gene TRBV12-3 or TRBV12-4 combines with J gene TRBJ1-4; a possible D gene is TRBD1 (6 bases). The CDR3 has 14 residues. Between the trimmed V and J ends, which lost 8 bases and 4 bases, there was a span of 14 bases.

This clonotype was seen more than once but under ten times. This sequence joins TRBV6-5 and TRBJ1-1, with D perhaps matching TRBD1 (5 bases). In germline, CDR1 is MNHEY, CDR2 SVGAGI. The length of the CDR3 is 10 residues. Trimming left V 8 bases short and J 5 bases short, with 6 bases between. CDR3 loop: CASGTTEAFF. The CDR3 coding sequence is TGTGCCAGCGGGACGACTGAAGCTTTCTTT.

J is TRBJ2-3 and V is TRBV2; D is possibly TRBD1 (6 bases). This CDR3 is 16 amino acids long. Germline CDR1 is SNHLY and CDR2 is FYNNEI. V was cut by 4 bases and J by 1 base, with 15 bases left in between. As DNA, the CDR3 is TGTGCCAGCAGTGTTTCCGGGACATACCGCACAGATACGCAGTATTTT. Translation: CASSVSGTYRTDTQYF.

This sequence joins TRBV10-1 and TRBJ2-5; 8 bases are shared with TRBD1. This CDR3 is 15 amino acids long. Germline assignment: CDR1 WNHNN and CDR2 SYGVQD (reference sequence). The J segment lost 4 bases and the V segment lost 0 bases, leaving 4 bases of the junction unmatched. CDR3 protein: CASSESSGTGETQYF. The CDR3 DNA reads TGCGCCAGCAGTGAGTCATCGGGGACAGGAGAGACCCAGTACTTC.

The chain uses TRBV12-3 or TRBV12-4 and TRBJ2-2; tentative D call: TRBD2 (6 bases). The V and J ends lost 4 bases and 4 bases respectively, with 10 bases between them. The CDR3 extends over 14 amino acids. The CDR3: CASSWQEGTGELFF. The DNA of the CDR3 is TGTGCCAGCAGTTGGCAGGAGGGCACCGGGGAGCTGTTTTTT.

J is TRBJ2-1 and V is TRBV27; 7 bases are a match to TRBD2. J lost 9 bases, V lost 4 bases, and 15 bases had no gene match. CDR1 MNHEY and CDR2 SMNVEV come from the germline V gene (reference sequence). The CDR3 length is 16 residues. Here the CDR3 reads CASSSLRLAPPVEQFF. For the CDR3, the DNA is TGTGCCAGCAGTTCCCTCAGACTAGCCCCACCGGTTGAGCAGTTCTTC.

This chain connects TRBV21-1 to TRBJ2-5; the tabulated D call, TRBD2, remains unverified against the DNA. TRBV21-1 is listed as a pseudogene. The CDR3 spans 18 residues. The chain's CDR3 is CASSKADGLSGLEETQYF. The CDR3 region has the DNA TGTGCCAGCAGCAAGGCGGACGGGCTATCGGGACTTGAAGAGACCCAGTACTTC.

The rearrangement links TRBV27 to TRBJ2-1; 9 bases match TRBD1. The germline gives CDR1 MNHEY, CDR2 SMNVEV (reference sequence). V dropped 6 bases and J dropped 8; count of bases not matched to a gene: 11. The CDR3 totals 15 residues. The chain's CDR3 is CASSPNRGLIDEQFF. The CDR3 DNA is TGTGCCAGCAGCCCCAACAGGGGGCTGATCGATGAGCAGTTCTTC.